These 5 T cell receptor beta chains came from one sample sequenced in a study of Ad26.COV2.S vaccination and SARS-CoV-2 variants. Treatment in this sample: about 20 received Ad26.COV2.S at low or high dose, single or two shots; a few received placebo; per-sample allocation not given. Sampling was performed 63 days after the first vaccine or placebo injection. Method: immunoSEQ multiplex PCR; TCRdb's copy keeps in-frame clones and lacks some. The sample has around 400,000 clones, 90% seen once. The sequenced sample was peripheral blood, obtained in a trial of Ad26.COV2.S vaccine versus placebo. Receptors were obtained from a person between 18 and 65 years old who received the Ad26.COV2.S COVID-19 vaccine or a placebo.

CDR3 loop: CASSPPRDNNQPQHF. The CDR3 nucleotides are TGTGCCAGCAGCCCACCACGGGACAACAATCAGCCCCAGCATTTT. The chain carries TRBV25-1 and TRBJ1-5, with D possibly matching TRBD1 (6 bases). The CDR3 totals 15 residues. V lost 6 bases and J lost 3, with 15 bases in between. Germline values: CDR1 MGHDK, CDR2 SYGVNS.

The chain is built from TRBV4-2 and TRBJ1-1, with D uncertain. There are 14 residues in the CDR3. The germline CDR1 and CDR2 sequences are LGHNA and YNFKEQ. The V end lost 1 base, the J end lost 3 bases, and 9 bases lay between the germline ends. This CDR3 is CASSQVGSDTEAFF. The CDR3, as DNA: TGTGCCAGCAGCCAAGTGGGGTCGGACACTGAAGCTTTCTTT.

This chain joins TRBV2 and TRBJ1-5; TRBD1 matches at 8 bases. The germline gives CDR1 SNHLY, CDR2 FYNNEI. The J segment lost 3 bases and the V segment lost 8 bases, leaving 3 bases of the junction unmatched. The CDR3 length is 13 residues. The DNA for the CDR3 is TGTGCCAGCGGGGACAGGCCCAATCAGCCCCAGCATTTT. It is translated as CASGDRPNQPQHF.

The chain combines TRBV6-5 with TRBJ1-2; a weak D match, TRBD1 (6 bases). CDR3 length: 15 residues. Germline CDR1 reads MNHEY; CDR2 reads SVGAGI. V was clipped by 6 bases and J by 5 bases, with 19 bases between them. Here the CDR3 DNA reads TGTGCCAGCAGAATAACAGGGAGCGCGGGGTATGGCTACACCTTC. It specifies CASRITGSAGYGYTF.

V is TRBV3-1 (or the pseudogene TRBV3-2) and J is TRBJ1-1; D is perhaps TRBD1 (5 bases). V shed 1 base and J shed 4 bases, with 13 bases lying between them. The germline V gene has CDR1 LGHDT and CDR2 YNNKEL (reference sequence). This CDR3 region has 15 residues. The CDR3 protein is CASSQAQGTFTEAFF. Written as DNA, the CDR3 is TGTGCCAGCAGCCAAGCCCAGGGTACTTTCACTGAAGCTTTCTTT.